This T cell receptor (beta chain) was found in a study of identical twins. Findings and caveats of the study: An excess of low generation probability was shown by twin-shared out-of-frame alpha sequences. Out-of-frame beta sequences exhibited a weaker degree of excess twin sharing.

This clonotype was observed a few times. The antigen remains unidentified. Unique molecular identifiers were in the cDNA, with template-switch universal primer binding. A single record per CDR3 protein comes from TCRdb applying MiXCR to the 5' RACE reads. The sample yields around 570,000 distinct CDR3 sequences, over 8.5% seen once. The germline CDR1 and CDR2 sequences are SNHLY and FYNNEI. V lost 5 bases and J lost 0, with 18 bases in between. The CDR3 consists of 17 residues. The same sample was also used in a study of yellow fever vaccine responses in identical twins.

The source material was PBMCs. This chain connects TRBV2 to TRBJ2-3, with D tentatively TRBD1 (6 bases). The receptor was isolated from a woman younger than 35 in good health. The CDR3 loop reads CASSQGPSGISTDTQYF. The CDR3 DNA reads TGTGCCAGCAGTCAGGGGCCGTCCGGGATAAGCACAGATACGCAGTATTTT. Full variable domain (missing parts from reference TRBV2 and TRBJ2-3): EPEVTQTPSHQVTQMGQEVILRCVPISNHLYFYWYRQILGQKVEFLVSFYNNEISEKSEIFDDQFSVERPDGSNFTLKIRSTKLEDSAMYFCASSQGPSGISTDTQYFGPGTRLTVL.